This entry describes one TCR beta chain. These data are taken from a study of Ad26.COV2.S vaccination and SARS-CoV-2 variants. The protocol was immunoSEQ multiplex PCR, while the TCRdb copy is restricted to in-frame clones and leaves out a portion. The repertoire has a few hundred thousand clones, 75% to 90% of them found once; the top ten carry about 2%. Specified treatment: around 19 received Ad26.COV2.S at low or high dose, single or two shots; about 5 received placebo; per-sample allocation not given. After the first vaccine or placebo injection, samples were drawn on day 63. Aged 18-55 years, donor was enrolled in Boston in about 2020. The clonotype originates from a person aged 18-65 years who received the Ad26.COV2.S COVID-19 vaccine or a placebo. The sample was peripheral blood, taken in a trial of Ad26.COV2.S vaccine versus placebo.

The CDR3 bases are TGCGCCAGCAGCGGGGACGTCACCGGGGAGCTGTTTTTT. This sequence encodes CASSGDVTGELFF. J is TRBJ2-2 and V is TRBV5-1; D may correspond to TRBD1 or TRBD2 (5 bases each). Germline V lookup: CDR1 SGHRS, CDR2 YFSETQ. Between the trimmed V and J ends, which lost 4 bases and 4 bases, there was a span of 8 bases. This CDR3 is built from 13 residues.